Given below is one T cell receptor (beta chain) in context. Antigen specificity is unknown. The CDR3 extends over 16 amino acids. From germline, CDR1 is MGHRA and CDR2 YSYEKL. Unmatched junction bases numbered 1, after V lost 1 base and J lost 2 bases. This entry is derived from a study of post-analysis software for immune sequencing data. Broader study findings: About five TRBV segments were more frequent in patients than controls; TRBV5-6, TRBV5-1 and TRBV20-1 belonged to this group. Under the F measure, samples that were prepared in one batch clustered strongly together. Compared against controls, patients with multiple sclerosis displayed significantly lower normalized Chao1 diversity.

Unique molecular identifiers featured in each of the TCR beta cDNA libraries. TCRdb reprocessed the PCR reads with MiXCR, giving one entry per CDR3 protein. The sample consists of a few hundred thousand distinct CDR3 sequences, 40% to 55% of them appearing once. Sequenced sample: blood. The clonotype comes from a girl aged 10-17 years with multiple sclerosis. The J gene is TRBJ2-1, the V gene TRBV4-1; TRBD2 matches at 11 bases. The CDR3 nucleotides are TGCGCCAGCAGCCAAGTAGCGGGAGGGCCCTACAATGAGCAGTTCTTC. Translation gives CASSQVAGGPYNEQFF.